This T cell receptor beta chain was observed in a study of beta chain features in type 1 diabetes. Germline CDR1 is SGHRS and CDR2 is YFSETQ. This CDR3 has 15 residues. Trimming took 1 base from V and 6 from J, leaving 17 bases between them. A few counts support this clone. Since all of the isolated RNA was reverse transcribed, expressed TCRB transcripts were what got sequenced. Clones were sequenced by immunoSEQ multiplex PCR, and TCRdb holds only the in-frame ones, with some missing. The table includes about 290,000 clones, approximately 8.1% detected once. Sequenced: central memory CD4+ T cells from blood. The chain employs TRBV5-1 and TRBJ2-7; D is perhaps TRBD1 (5 bases). The TCR comes from a young woman in good health. CDR3: CASSLSVAGPSEQYF. CDR3 nucleotide sequence: TGCGCCAGCAGCTTGTCGGTCGCAGGGCCCTCCGAGCAGTACTTC.